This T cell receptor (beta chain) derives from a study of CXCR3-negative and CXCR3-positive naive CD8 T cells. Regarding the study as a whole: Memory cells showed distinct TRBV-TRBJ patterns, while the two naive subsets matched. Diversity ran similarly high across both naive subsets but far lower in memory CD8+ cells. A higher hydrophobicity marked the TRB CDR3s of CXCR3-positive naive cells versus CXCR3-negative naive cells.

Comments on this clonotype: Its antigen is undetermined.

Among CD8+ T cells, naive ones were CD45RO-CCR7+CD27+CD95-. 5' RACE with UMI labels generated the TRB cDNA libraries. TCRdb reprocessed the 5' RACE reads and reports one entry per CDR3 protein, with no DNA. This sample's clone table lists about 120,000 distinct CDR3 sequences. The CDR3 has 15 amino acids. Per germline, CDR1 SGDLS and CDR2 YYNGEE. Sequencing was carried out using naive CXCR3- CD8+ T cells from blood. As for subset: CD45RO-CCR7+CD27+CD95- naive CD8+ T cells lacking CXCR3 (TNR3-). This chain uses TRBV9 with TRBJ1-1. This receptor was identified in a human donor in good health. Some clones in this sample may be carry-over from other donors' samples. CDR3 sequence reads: CASSSPDNSDTEAFF.